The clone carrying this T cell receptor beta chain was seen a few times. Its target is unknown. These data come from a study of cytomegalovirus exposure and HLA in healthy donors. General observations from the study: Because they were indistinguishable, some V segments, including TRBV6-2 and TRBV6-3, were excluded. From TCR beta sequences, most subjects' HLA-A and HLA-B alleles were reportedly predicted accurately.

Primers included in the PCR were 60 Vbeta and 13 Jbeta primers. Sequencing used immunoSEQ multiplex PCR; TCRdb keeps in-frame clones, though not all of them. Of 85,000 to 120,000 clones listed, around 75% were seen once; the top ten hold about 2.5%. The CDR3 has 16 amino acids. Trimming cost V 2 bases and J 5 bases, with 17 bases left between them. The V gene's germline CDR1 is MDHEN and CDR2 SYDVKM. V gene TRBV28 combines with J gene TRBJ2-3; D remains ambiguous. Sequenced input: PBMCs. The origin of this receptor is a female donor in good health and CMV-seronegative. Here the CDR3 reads CASSLNDILLLDTQYF. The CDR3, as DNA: TGTGCCAGCAGTTTAAATGACATCCTTTTGTTAGATACGCAGTATTTT.